This TCR beta chain stems from a study of cytomegalovirus exposure and HLA in healthy donors. Study information: The roughly 120 validation repertoires and the approximately 630 first-cohort repertoires shared a platform, a later analysis reported.

The validation cohort, a group of 90 to 150 subjects, included the donors and was separate from the roughly 670-subject first cohort. The protocol was immunoSEQ multiplex PCR, while the TCRdb copy is restricted to in-frame clones and leaves out a portion. The profile shows roughly 330,000 clones, approximately 90% of them singletons. General study results and limits: Among TCR sequences, most were rare, though some public TCRs appeared in many donors.

For this clone: Its antigen is not identified.

This TCR came from a woman under 40 in good health and CMV-seropositive. The sample consisted of PBMCs.

In DNA form, the CDR3 reads TGTGCCAGCAGCTTATCACCCGGAAGCAATCAGCCCCAGCATTTT. Residues: CASSLSPGSNQPQHF. The rearrangement joins TRBV5-4 to TRBJ1-5; D is uncertain. V lost 2 bases to trimming and J lost 1 base, with 10 bases between them. The CDR3 has 15 amino acids. Germline V gene data show CDR1 as SGHNT and CDR2 as YYREEE (reference sequence).